Each of the 27 T cell receptor beta chains below was sequenced from the same sample in a study of Graves' ophthalmopathy and Graves' hyperthyroidism. RNA transcripts provided the template for amplifying TCR beta CDR3 regions. Amplification began with first-round RT-PCR using HTBI primers, then second-round multiplex PCR was performed. TCRdb analysed the multiplex PCR reads with MiXCR anew, one entry per CDR3 protein. The repertoire holds 620,000 or so distinct CDR3 sequences, with about 20% as singletons. The sequenced sample consisted of peripheral blood. These receptors originate from a woman under 30 with stable Graves' hyperthyroidism. Some clones in this sample may be carry-over from other donors' samples.

This clonotype has a count of ten or more. V is TRBV30 and J is TRBJ2-7; D remains ambiguous. The CDR3 is 11 amino acids. The V end was cut by 1 base, the J end by 4 bases, with 5 bases between. Germline values: CDR1 GTSNPN, CDR2 SVGIG (reference sequence). The CDR3 region is CAWSEEYEQYF. The CDR3 nucleotides are TGTGCCTGGAGTGAGGAGTACGAGCAGTACTTC.

The table lists this clonotype with many counts. This chain uses TRBV7-3 with TRBJ1-1; D is possibly TRBD1 (5 bases). V was clipped by 5 bases and J by 2 bases, with 12 bases between them. Germline-derived CDR1 and CDR2 are SGHTA and FQGTGA. This CDR3 spans 14 amino acids. The CDR3 is CASSLDSQNTEAFF. The CDR3 bases are TGTGCCAGCAGCCTTGACAGTCAAAACACTGAAGCTTTCTTT. Variable domain in full (rest from reference TRBV7-3 and TRBJ1-1): GAGVSQTPSNKVTEKGKYVELRCDPISGHTALYWYRQSLGQGPEFLIYFQGTGAADDSGLPNDRFFAVRPEGSVSTLKIQRTERGDSAVYLCASSLDSQNTEAFFGQGTRLTVV.

This clonotype has just a few counts. With a much larger clone just one base away, this may be a read error. The gene calls are TRBV27 and TRBJ2-7; 9 bases match TRBD2. The CDR3 is made up of 17 amino acids. After removal of 4 bases from V and 1 base from J, the junction contained 11 bases not matched to a gene. The germline V gene has CDR1 MNHEY and CDR2 SMNVEV (reference sequence). CDR3 sequence (DNA): TGTGCCAGCAGTTCCCCTCGTAGCGGGAGAGGGTCCTACGAGCAGTACTTC. Protein: CASSSPRSGRGSYEQYF.

Ten or more counts support this clonotype. This chain connects TRBV12-3 or TRBV12-4 to TRBJ1-3; 10 bases map to TRBD1. The V and J ends lost 4 bases and 2 bases, in that order; junction bases with no gene match: 8. CDR3 size: 17 residues. This CDR3 reads CASSSKFDRGPGNTIYF. In DNA form, the CDR3 reads TGTGCCAGCAGTTCCAAATTCGACAGGGGGCCTGGAAACACCATATATTTT.

The table lists this clonotype with many counts. The CDR3 DNA reads as TGTGCCACCGGGGGAAGGGGCGGAGAGACCCAGTACTTC. This translates into CATGGRGGETQYF. The J gene is TRBJ2-5, the V gene TRBV25-1, with D possibly matching TRBD2 (6 bases). Germline assignment: CDR1 MGHDK and CDR2 SYGVNS. With 10 bases removed from V and 4 bases from J, the gap between germline ends came to 16 bases. CDR3 length equals 13 residues.

This clonotype was counted many times. V and J are TRBV12-3 or TRBV12-4 and TRBJ2-5; 13 bases are a match to TRBD2. The V gene end was trimmed by 5 bases and the J gene end by 4 bases; junction bases not matched to a gene: 7. The CDR3 is 16 amino acids. CDR3 nucleotides: TGTGCCAGCAGTCCCCCGGGACTAGCGGGGAGAGAGACCCAGTACTTC. Translated: CASSPPGLAGRETQYF.

In nucleotides, the CDR3 is TGTGCCAGCAGCCAGCTGGCGGATTTCTATGGCTACACCTTC. Protein product: CASSQLADFYGYTF. The rearrangement joins TRBV11-2 to TRBJ1-2; D is unresolved. Germline CDR1 reads SGHAT; CDR2 reads FQNNGV. This CDR3 is built from 14 residues. Trimming left V 5 bases short and J 4 bases short, with 14 bases between.

This clonotype has at least ten counts. The J gene is TRBJ2-7, the V gene TRBV19; 8 bases agree with TRBD2. The CDR3 is made up of 16 amino acids. Germline assignment: CDR1 LNHDA and CDR2 SQIVND (reference sequence). Unmatched junction bases numbered 10, after V lost 3 bases and J lost 3 bases. The CDR3 bases are TGTGCCAGTAGTATTTTCGGAGCGGGAGCCTTCTACGAGCAGTACTTC. As protein: CASSIFGAGAFYEQYF. Looking up the rest from reference TRBV19 and TRBJ2-7 gives the full variable domain: DGGITQSPKYLFRKEGQNVTLSCEQNLNHDAMYWYRQDPGQGLRLIYYSQIVNDFQKGDIAEGYSVSREKKESFPLTVTSAQKNPTAFYLCASSIFGAGAFYEQYFGPGTRLTVT.

The chain combines TRBV12-3 or TRBV12-4 with TRBJ2-2; D is possibly TRBD1 (6 bases). This CDR3 has 15 amino acids. Trimming pared 3 bases from V and 2 bases from J, leaving 10 bases between. The CDR3 region is CASSLQGQNTGELFF. CDR3 DNA sequence: TGTGCCAGCAGTTTGCAGGGGCAAAACACCGGGGAGCTGTTTTTT.

This clonotype was observed a handful of times. V gene TRBV4-2 combines with J gene TRBJ2-7; 7 bases fit TRBD1. CDR1 is LGHNA, CDR2 YNFKEQ, per germline. The V segment lost 4 bases and the J segment 2 bases; nucleotides outside the gene matches: 8. This CDR3 is 15 amino acids long. CDR3: CASSRGQEGAYEQYF. The CDR3 nucleotides are TGTGCCAGCAGCCGAGGACAGGAAGGGGCCTACGAGCAGTACTTC.

The table lists this clonotype with a few counts. The rearrangement links TRBV10-3 to TRBJ1-2; D is ambiguous. The germline V gene encodes CDR1 ENHRY and CDR2 SYGVKD. With 2 bases removed from V and 3 bases from J, the gap between germline ends came to 7 bases. This CDR3 is built from 13 residues. CDR3 in amino acids: CAISERSDYGYTF. In DNA form, the CDR3 reads TGTGCCATCAGTGAGAGGTCAGACTATGGCTACACCTTC.

The chain uses TRBV5-1 and TRBJ1-1; D unresolved. Germline lookup yields CDR1 SGHRS and CDR2 YFSETQ. Trimming removed 0 bases from V and 4 bases from J, with 10 bases in between. The CDR3 loop spans 14 amino acids. The CDR3 region is CASSLGQRGTEAFF. The CDR3 DNA sequence: TGCGCCAGCAGCTTGGGTCAGCGGGGCACTGAAGCTTTCTTT.

This clonotype was counted at least ten times. V usage is TRBV13 and J usage is TRBJ2-7, with TRBD1 matching 7 bases. The CDR3 covers 15 residues. Germline CDR1 is PRHDT and CDR2 is FYEKMQ (reference sequence). V lost 4 bases to trimming and J lost 3 bases; unmatched junction nucleotides: 9. The CDR3 region has the DNA TGTGCCAGCAGCTCGACAGGGCATAGTCTCTACGAGCAGTACTTC. Amino acids: CASSSTGHSLYEQYF.

On this clonotype: The conserved phenylalanine or tryptophan normally closing the CDR3 is absent here, so this likely arose from a read error. It is unclear where the CDR3 begins or ends on the DNA, so no DNA is shown, and the CDR3 is as TCRdb lists it. V usage is TRBV11-3 and J usage is TRBJ2-7; the table's TRBD2 call for D was not verified on the DNA. CDR1 is SGHNT and CDR2 is YENEEA in the germline V gene. The CDR3 extends over 8 residues, inclusive of both ends. CDR3 amino acids: CASSPGTR.

This clonotype was counted ten times or more. The chain couples TRBV7-6 to TRBJ2-7; perhaps TRBD2 as D (5 bases). The ends were cut back, 0 bases at V and 5 bases at J, with 11 bases in the middle. The CDR3 spans 14 residues. Germline assignment: CDR1 SGHVS and CDR2 FNYEAQ. The CDR3 DNA sequence: TGTGCCAGCAGCTTAGCCCCGAACGGGAACGAGCAGTACTTC. This translates into CASSLAPNGNEQYF.

This clonotype was recorded at least ten times. CDR3 nucleotides: TGCGCCAGCAGCTTGGTATCCCAACCTCCCGAGCAGTACTTC. This sequence encodes CASSLVSQPPEQYF. The chain has TRBV5-1 and TRBJ2-7, with D hard to call. The CDR3 runs to 14 residues. The V and J ends lost 0 bases and 6 bases respectively, with 13 bases between them. Per the germline V gene, CDR1 is SGHRS and CDR2 is YFSETQ.

V gene TRBV25-1 combines with J gene TRBJ1-2, with 7 bases identical to TRBD1. The CDR3 is 14 residues long. The ends lost 1 base at V and 3 bases at J; junction bases unmatched: 2. Germline V gene lookup returns CDR1 MGHDK and CDR2 SYGVNS. The CDR3 region is CASSEWTGYYGYTF. In DNA, the CDR3 is TGTGCCAGCAGTGAATGGACAGGTTACTATGGCTACACCTTC.

The table lists this clonotype with a few counts. CDR3 region: CASRHRDLYGYTF. CDR3 DNA sequence: TGTGCCAGCAGGCACAGGGACCTCTATGGCTACACCTTC. The chain recombines TRBV6-1 with TRBJ1-2; a possible D gene is TRBD1 (6 bases). With 6 bases removed from V and 4 bases from J, the gap between germline ends came to 12 bases. Germline V gives CDR1 MNHNS, CDR2 SASEGT. CDR3 length: 13 residues.

This clonotype has only one observation. The V call is TRBV4-3, the J call TRBJ1-2, with 7 nucleotides matching TRBD1. Germline V gene sequence: CDR1 LGHNA, CDR2 YSLEER. This CDR3 has 15 amino acids. V gave up 4 bases and J gave up 3 bases; unmatched junction bases: 8. CDR3 protein: CASSLGDRSDYGYTF. The CDR3 DNA follows: TGCGCCAGCAGCCTAGGGGACAGATCCGACTATGGCTACACCTTC.

This rearrangement joins TRBV6-1 to TRBJ1-6; D call uncertain. Germline V lookup: CDR1 MNHNS, CDR2 SASEGT. Trimming removed 6 bases from V and 10 bases from J, with 16 bases in between. The CDR3 covers 14 residues. The chain's CDR3 is CASSREVARSPLHF. For the CDR3, the DNA is TGTGCCAGCAGCAGAGAGGTGGCCCGGTCACCCCTCCACTTT.

The sample holds many counts of this clonotype. V gene TRBV28 combines with J gene TRBJ1-2; TRBD1 might be the D (5 bases). The length of the CDR3 is 14 residues. CDR1 is MDHEN and CDR2 is SYDVKM in the germline V gene. V shed 6 bases and J shed 6 bases, with 17 bases lying between them. The CDR3 region has the DNA TGTGCCAGCAGCCTCGCGGGGGTAGGGCATGGCTACACCTTC. Its protein is CASSLAGVGHGYTF.

This clonotype has a count of ten or more. This sequence joins TRBV14 and TRBJ1-2; D gene unclear. The CDR3 sequence is 13 residues long. With 2 bases removed from V and 4 bases from J, the gap between germline ends came to 8 bases. Germline V gene sequence: CDR1 SGHDN, CDR2 FVKESK. CDR3 nucleotide sequence: TGTGCCAGCAGCCAACGGGGATCCTATGGCTACACCTTC. This codes for CASSQRGSYGYTF.

V gene TRBV9 combines with J gene TRBJ2-7, with D perhaps being TRBD1 or TRBD2 (5 bases each). Germline V gives CDR1 SGDLS, CDR2 YYNGEE. The CDR3 is 15 amino acids. Trimming removed 7 bases from V and 0 bases from J, with 17 bases in between. DNA of the CDR3: TGTGCCAGCGGTAGAGGGGCTTCGGGCTCCTACGAGCAGTACTTC. Amino acid sequence: CASGRGASGSYEQYF.

This clonotype has just a few counts. The rearrangement links TRBV7-2 to TRBJ2-7; the match to TRBD1 covers 8 bases. V trimming: 5 bases; J trimming: 3 bases; junction bases outside the gene matches: 6. CDR1 is SGHTA, CDR2 FQGNSA, per germline. The CDR3 extends over 14 amino acids. CDR3 amino acids: CASSRHDRGYEQYF. The CDR3 nucleotides are TGTGCCAGCAGCCGTCATGACAGGGGCTACGAGCAGTACTTC.

J is TRBJ2-7 and V is TRBV9; D is ambiguous. The V and J ends lost 0 bases and 7 bases respectively, with 17 bases between them. Germline-derived CDR1 and CDR2 are SGDLS and YYNGEE. This CDR3 is built from 15 residues. CDR3 nucleotide sequence: TGTGCCAGCAGCGTAGAGGAGAAATCTACGAGTGAGCAGTACTTC. Protein sequence: CASSVEEKSTSEQYF.

This clonotype appeared many times. The chain recombines TRBV29-1 with TRBJ2-4; 8 nucleotides align to TRBD2. The CDR3 sequence is 13 residues long. V trimming: 6 bases; J trimming: 2 bases; junction bases outside the gene matches: 3. CDR1 and CDR2 from the germline V gene are SQVTM and ANQGSEA. The CDR3 loop is CSVAGGTKNIQYF. The CDR3 coding sequence is TGCAGCGTCGCGGGGGGCACCAAAAACATTCAGTACTTC.

This clonotype was observed at least ten times. This rearrangement joins TRBV30 to TRBJ2-5, with D tentatively TRBD1 (5 bases). V lost 3 bases and J 4 bases, leaving 12 bases between the germline ends. CDR1 is GTSNPN and CDR2 is SVGIG in the germline V gene (reference sequence). CDR3 length: 13 residues. CDR3 in DNA: TGTGCCTGGAGCCAGACAAGGGGAGAGACCCAGTACTTC. Protein: CAWSQTRGETQYF.